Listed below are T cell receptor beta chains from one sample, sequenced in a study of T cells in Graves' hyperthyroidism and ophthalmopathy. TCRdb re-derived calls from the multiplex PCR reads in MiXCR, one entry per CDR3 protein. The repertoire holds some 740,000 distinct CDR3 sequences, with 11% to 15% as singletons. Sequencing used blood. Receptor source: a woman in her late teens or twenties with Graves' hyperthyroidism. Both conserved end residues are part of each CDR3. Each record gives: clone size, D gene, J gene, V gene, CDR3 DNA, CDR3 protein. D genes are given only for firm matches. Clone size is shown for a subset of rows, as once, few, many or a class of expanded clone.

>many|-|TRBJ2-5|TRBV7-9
TGTGCCAGCAGCGACAGACTAGGCGGGGAGACCCAGTACTTC
CASSDRLGGETQYF
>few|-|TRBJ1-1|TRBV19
TGTGCCAGTAGTATCGGACAGCTGAACACTGAAGCTTTCTTT
CASSIGQLNTEAFF
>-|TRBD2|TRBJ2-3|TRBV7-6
TGTGCCAGCAGTTTCAACCCTAGCGGGACAGATACGCAGTATTTT
CASSFNPSGTDTQYF
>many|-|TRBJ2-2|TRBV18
TGTGCCAGCTCAAAAAACAAGGATGTGACCGGGGAGCTGTTTTTT
CASSKNKDVTGELFF
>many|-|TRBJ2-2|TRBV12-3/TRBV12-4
TGTGCCAGCAGTGCACCGGGACGCAACACCGGGGAGCTGTTTTTT
CASSAPGRNTGELFF
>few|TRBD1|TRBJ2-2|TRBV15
TGTGCCACCAGGAGCTCCGGGACAGGGGGCTATCAGGGCCCGGGCACCGGGGAGCTGTTTTTT
CATRSSGTGGYQGPGTGELFF
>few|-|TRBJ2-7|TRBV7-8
TGTGCCAGCAGCCCCAGCCCGACTAACTACGAGCAGTACTTC
CASSPSPTNYEQYF
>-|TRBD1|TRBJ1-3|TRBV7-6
TGTGCCAGCAGCCAGGGGACAGCATCTGGAAACACCATATATTTT
CASSQGTASGNTIYF
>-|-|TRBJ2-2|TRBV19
TGTGCCAGTAGGGGGGGACCACTGGCCACCGGGGAGCTGTTTTTT
CASRGGPLATGELFF
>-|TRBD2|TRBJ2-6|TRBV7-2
TGTGCCAGCAGCCCCGGGATAGCGGGATCTACCCCTGGGGCCAACGTCCTGACTTTC
CASSPGIAGSTPGANVLTF
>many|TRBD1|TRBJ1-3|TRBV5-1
TGCGCCAGCAGCTTCGAGACAGGGGGATCTGGAAACACCATATATTTT
CASSFETGGSGNTIYF
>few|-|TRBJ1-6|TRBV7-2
TGTGCCAGCAGCTCCGGGACCGTCTATAATTCACCCCTCCACTTT
CASSSGTVYNSPLHF
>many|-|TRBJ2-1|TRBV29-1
TGCAGTCTATTGGGAGCGGAGAGCTCCTACAATGAGCAGTTCTTC
CSLLGAESSYNEQFF
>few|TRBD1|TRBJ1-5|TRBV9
TGTGCCAGCAGCGTAGTAGACAGGGCTAGCAATCAGCCCCAGCATTTT
CASSVVDRASNQPQHF
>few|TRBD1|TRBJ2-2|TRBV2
TGTGCCAGCACTTCCGACAGGGGGCTGTTTACCGGGGAGCTGTTTTTT
CASTSDRGLFTGELFF
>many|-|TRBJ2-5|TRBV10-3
TGTGCCATCAGTGCGGGGGTGGGAGAGACCCAGTACTTC
CAISAGVGETQYF
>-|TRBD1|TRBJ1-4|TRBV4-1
TGCGCCAGCAGCCAAGAAAGGGACAGCGGTAATGAAAAACTGTTTTTT
CASSQERDSGNEKLFF
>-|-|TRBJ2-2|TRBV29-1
TGCAGCGTTGGGGTCCGGGCCGGGCACGGGGAGCTGTTTTTT
CSVGVRAGHGELFF
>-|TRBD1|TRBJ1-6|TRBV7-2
TGTGCCAGCAGCCGTGGATTTACAGGGGACTCACCCCTCCACTTT
CASSRGFTGDSPLHF
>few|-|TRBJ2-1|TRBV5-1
TGCGCCAGCAGTAAAACTCGCATACCTACTTTTTACAATGAGCAGTTCTTC
CASSKTRIPTFYNEQFF
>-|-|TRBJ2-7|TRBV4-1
TGCGCCAGCAGCCAATACGATTCGGGGCGGTACGAGCAGTACTTC
CASSQYDSGRYEQYF
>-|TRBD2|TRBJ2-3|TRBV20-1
TGCAGTGCATTACGAGCGGGAGCGCAGTATTTT
CSALRAGAQYF
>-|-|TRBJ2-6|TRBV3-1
TGTGCCAGCAGCCAACCCAGTGGGTCTGGGGCCAACGTCCTGACTTTC
CASSQPSGSGANVLTF
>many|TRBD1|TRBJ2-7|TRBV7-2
TGTGCCAGCAGCTTACTCAACAACCGACAGGGGAGGCACGAGCAGTACTTC
CASSLLNNRQGRHEQYF
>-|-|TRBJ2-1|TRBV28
TGTGCCAGCAGTTTAAAGTGGGGCCGGGATGAGCAGTTCTTC
CASSLKWGRDEQFF
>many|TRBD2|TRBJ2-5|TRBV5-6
TGTGCCAGCAGCCCATCTAGCGGGAGGTACCAAGAGACCCAGTACTTC
CASSPSSGRYQETQYF
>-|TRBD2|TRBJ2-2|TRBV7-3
TGTGCCAGCAGCTTAACCGCTCGTGCTAGCGGGAGGGCCCCGTTTACCGGGGAGCTGTTTTTT
CASSLTARASGRAPFTGELFF
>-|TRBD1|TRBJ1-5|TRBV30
TGTGCCTGGAGTCCTTCGGACAGGGGGCTGGGATATGACAATCAGCCCCAGCATTTT
CAWSPSDRGLGYDNQPQHF
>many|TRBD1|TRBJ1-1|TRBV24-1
TGTGCCACCAGTCGAGGGGGCCACACTGAAGCTTTCTTT
CATSRGGHTEAFF
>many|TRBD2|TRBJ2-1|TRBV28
TGTGCCAGCAGCCCGCTAGCGGGGGACTACAATGAGCAGTTCTTC
CASSPLAGDYNEQFF
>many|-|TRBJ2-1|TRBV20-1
TGCAGTGCTAGTCTCGCAAATCGTGAGGGCCTCGTCTTATTCCACAATGAGCAGTTCTTC
CSASLANREGLVLFHNEQFF
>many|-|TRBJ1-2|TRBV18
TGTGCCAGCTCACCTCAATCAGGCAACTATGGCTACACCTTC
CASSPQSGNYGYTF
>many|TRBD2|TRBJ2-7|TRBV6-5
TGTGCCAGCAGTTACGGCACGAAGTGGCGGGAGCTGGGAGAGCAGTACTTC
CASSYGTKWRELGEQYF
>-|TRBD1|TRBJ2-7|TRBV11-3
TGTGCCAGCAGCTTAGATGGGCGGACAGGCTTCTACGAGCAGTACTTC
CASSLDGRTGFYEQYF
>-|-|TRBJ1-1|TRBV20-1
TGCAGTGCTAGGCGGGAAATGAACACTGAAGCTTTCTTT
CSARREMNTEAFF
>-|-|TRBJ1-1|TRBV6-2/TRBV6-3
TGTGCCAGCAGGCCATCAGGATCGGCTGAAGCTTTCTTT
CASRPSGSAEAFF
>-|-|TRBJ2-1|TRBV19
TGTGCCAGTAGTACCCGGTCACTTGGGCAGTTCTTC
CASSTRSLGQFF
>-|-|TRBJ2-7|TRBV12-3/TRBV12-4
TGTGCCAGCAGTTTACGGCAGATTAACTACGAGCAGTACTTC
CASSLRQINYEQYF
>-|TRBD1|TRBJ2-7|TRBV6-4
TGTGCCAGCAGTTATCGGGACAGACAATACGAGCAGTACTTC
CASSYRDRQYEQYF
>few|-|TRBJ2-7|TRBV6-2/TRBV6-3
TGTGCCAGCAGTGGGGGAGAGCGCAGGCCCGCCTACGAGCAGTACTTC
CASSGGERRPAYEQYF
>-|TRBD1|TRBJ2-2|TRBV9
TGTGCCAGCGGACAGGGGGGTTCCACCGGGGAGCTGTTTTTT
CASGQGGSTGELFF
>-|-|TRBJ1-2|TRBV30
TGTGCCTGGAGGGCTTTAAATGGCTACACCTTC
CAWRALNGYTF
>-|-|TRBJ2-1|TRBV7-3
TGTGCCAGCAGCTCTACAGGGAGCCCCTACAATGAGCAGTTCTTC
CASSSTGSPYNEQFF
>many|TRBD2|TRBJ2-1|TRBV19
TGTGCCAGTAGTCGTTGGACTAGCGGGAGCCGCGCGGATGAGCAGTTCTTC
CASSRWTSGSRADEQFF
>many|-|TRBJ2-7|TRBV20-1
TGCAGTGCTAGTTCTGTGACTAGGCTACACGAGCAGTACTTC
CSASSVTRLHEQYF
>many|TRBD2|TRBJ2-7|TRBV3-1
TGTGCCAGCAGCCAACTAGCGGGAACCTACGAGCAGTACTTC
CASSQLAGTYEQYF
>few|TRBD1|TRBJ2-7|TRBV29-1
TGCAGCGTTGTAGGGACAGGGAACCCCTACGAGCAGTACTTC
CSVVGTGNPYEQYF
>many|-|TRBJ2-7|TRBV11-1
TGTGCCAGCAGCCGCGACATCGGCGAGTGGTACGAGCAGTACTTC
CASSRDIGEWYEQYF
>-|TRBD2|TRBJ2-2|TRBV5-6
TGTGCCAGCAGCTTGGCGGCGGGAGGGTGGACCGGGGAGCTGTTTTTT
CASSLAAGGWTGELFF
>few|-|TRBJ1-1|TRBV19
TGTGCCAGTAGTATGAGGATCGCGAATGCGAACACTGAAGCTTTCTTT
CASSMRIANANTEAFF
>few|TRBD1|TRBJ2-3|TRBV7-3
TGTGCCAGCAGCCCCCGGGACAGGGTAACAGATACGCAGTATTTT
CASSPRDRVTDTQYF
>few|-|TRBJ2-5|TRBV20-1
TGCAGTGCTAGACGGCGGGGACAGACCCAGTACTTC
CSARRRGQTQYF
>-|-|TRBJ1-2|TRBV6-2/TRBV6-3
TGTGCCAGCAGTTACATCCAGGGCTATGGCTACACCTTC
CASSYIQGYGYTF
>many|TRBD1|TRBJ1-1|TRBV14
TGTGCCAGCAGCCTGCACGTAGGACAGGGTCACACTGAAGCTTTCTTT
CASSLHVGQGHTEAFF
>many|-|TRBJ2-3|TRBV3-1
TGTGCCAGCAGCCAAGAAGGCAGGAGGATAGATACGCAGTATTTT
CASSQEGRRIDTQYF
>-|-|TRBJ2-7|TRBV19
TGTGCCAGTAAATCTAGTCCCCCGGCCTACGAGCAGTACTTC
CASKSSPPAYEQYF
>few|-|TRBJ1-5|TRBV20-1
TGCAGTGCTAGAACCACTAGCAATCAGCCCCAGCATTTT
CSARTTSNQPQHF
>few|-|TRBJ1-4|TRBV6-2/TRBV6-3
TGTGCCAGCAGACAGCCTGCAACTAATGAAAAACTGTTTTTT
CASRQPATNEKLFF
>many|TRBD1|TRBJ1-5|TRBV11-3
TGTGCCAGCAGCTTACAGGGGGCCGATCAGCCCCAGCATTTT
CASSLQGADQPQHF
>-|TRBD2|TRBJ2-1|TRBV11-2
TGTGCCAGCAGTACCCGGACTAGCGGGAGGGCCAGCTCCTACAATGAGCAGTTCTTC
CASSTRTSGRASSYNEQFF